This paragraph covers one TCR beta chain sequence. Its antigen is currently unknown. The data belong to a study of OX40 agonist ivuxolimab in advanced cancers. Overall study context: Patient treatment consisted of intravenous ivuxolimab administration every 2 weeks at 0.01 to 10 mg/kg. Three individuals attained partial responses, comprising one hepatocellular carcinoma case and two cutaneous melanoma cases. General observations from the study: Low levels of normalized T-cell clonal expansion also appeared in some nonresponders. Those patients achieving a partial response at 0.1-3.0 mg/kg showed among the lowest clonal expansion.

This table comes from immunoSEQ multiplex PCR, and its TCRdb copy is limited to in-frame clones, with some not included. The table includes fewer than 70,000 clones, approximately 90% detected once. This CDR3 is built from 17 residues. CDR1 and CDR2 from the germline V gene are MDHEN and SYDVKM. J was trimmed by 6 bases and V by 2 bases; bases with no gene match: 10. The receptor's source is an adult with an advanced solid tumor such as melanoma, head and neck, liver or kidney cancer. The chain employs TRBV28 and TRBJ2-5; 12 nucleotides line up with TRBD2. The starting material was CD4+ or CD8+ T cells sorted from blood, obtained in a trial of the OX40 agonist ivuxolimab. CDR3: CASSLPWTSGVWQTQYF. CDR3 DNA sequence: TGTGCCAGCAGTTTACCCTGGACTAGCGGGGTCTGGCAGACCCAGTACTTC.